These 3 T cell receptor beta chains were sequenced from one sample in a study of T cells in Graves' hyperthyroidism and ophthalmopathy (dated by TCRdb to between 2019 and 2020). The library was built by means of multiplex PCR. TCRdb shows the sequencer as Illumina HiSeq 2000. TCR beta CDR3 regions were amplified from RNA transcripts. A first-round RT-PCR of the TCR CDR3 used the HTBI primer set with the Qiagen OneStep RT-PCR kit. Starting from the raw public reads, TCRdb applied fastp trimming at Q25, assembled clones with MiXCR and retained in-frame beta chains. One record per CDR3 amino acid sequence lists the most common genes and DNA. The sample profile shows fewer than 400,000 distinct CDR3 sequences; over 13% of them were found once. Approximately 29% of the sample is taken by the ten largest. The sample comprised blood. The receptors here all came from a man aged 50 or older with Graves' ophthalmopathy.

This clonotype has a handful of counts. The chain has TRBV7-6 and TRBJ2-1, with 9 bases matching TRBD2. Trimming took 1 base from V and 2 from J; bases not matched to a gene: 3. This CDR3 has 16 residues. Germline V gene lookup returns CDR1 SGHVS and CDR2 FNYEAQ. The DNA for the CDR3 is TGTGCCAGCAGCTTAGGACTAGCGGCTCCCTACAATGAGCAGTTCTTC. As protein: CASSLGLAAPYNEQFF.

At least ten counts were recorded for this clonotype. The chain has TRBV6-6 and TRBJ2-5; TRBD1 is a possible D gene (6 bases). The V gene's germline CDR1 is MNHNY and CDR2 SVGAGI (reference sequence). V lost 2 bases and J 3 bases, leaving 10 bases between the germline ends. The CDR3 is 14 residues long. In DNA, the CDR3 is TGTGCCAGCAGTTACCTGACAGGAAAAGAGACCCAGTACTTC. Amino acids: CASSYLTGKETQYF.

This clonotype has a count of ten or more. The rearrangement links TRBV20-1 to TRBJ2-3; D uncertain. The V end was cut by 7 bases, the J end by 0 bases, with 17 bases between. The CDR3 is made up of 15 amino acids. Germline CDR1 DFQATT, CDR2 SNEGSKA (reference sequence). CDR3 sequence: CSVFLVVTSTDTQYF. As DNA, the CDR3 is TGCAGTGTATTTCTCGTCGTAACTAGCACAGATACGCAGTATTTT.